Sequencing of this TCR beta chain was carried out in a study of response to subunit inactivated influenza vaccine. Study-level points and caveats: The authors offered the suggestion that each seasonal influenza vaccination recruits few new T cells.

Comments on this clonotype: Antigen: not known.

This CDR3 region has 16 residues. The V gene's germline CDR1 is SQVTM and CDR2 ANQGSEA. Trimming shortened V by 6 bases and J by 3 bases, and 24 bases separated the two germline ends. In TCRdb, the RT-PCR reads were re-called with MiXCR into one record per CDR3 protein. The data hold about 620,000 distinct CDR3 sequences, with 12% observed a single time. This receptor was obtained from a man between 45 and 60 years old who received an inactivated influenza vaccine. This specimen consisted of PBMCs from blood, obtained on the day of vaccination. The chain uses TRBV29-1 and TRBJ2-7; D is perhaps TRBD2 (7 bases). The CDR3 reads CSVAPAGKGGFYEQYF. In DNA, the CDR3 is TGCAGCGTCGCACCCGCCGGGAAGGGGGGGTTCTACGAGCAGTACTTC.